A single sample is the source of the 24 T cell receptor beta chains below, sequenced in a study of blood T cell repertoires in COVID-19. Only in-frame clones appear in the TCRdb table, and some are missing; sequencing was by immunoSEQ multiplex PCR. The table has about 320,000 clones, 80% to 90% seen once; the top ten hold 5% to 7%. The source material was peripheral blood. The receptors were gathered from a man aged 18 to 30 who had recovered from COVID-19.

The chain uses TRBV15 and TRBJ2-1; TRBD1 aligns across 9 bases. V trimming: 5 bases; J trimming: 7 bases; junction bases outside the gene matches: 21. The germline V gene has CDR1 LNHNV and CDR2 YYDKDF (reference sequence). The CDR3 loop spans 19 amino acids. The CDR3: CATSRSGTGRVRGGNEQFF. The CDR3, as DNA: TGTGCCACCAGCCGCTCCGGGACAGGGAGAGTTAGAGGGGGAAATGAGCAGTTCTTC.

The gene calls are TRBV11-2 and TRBJ2-1, with 8 bases matching TRBD1. The V gene's germline CDR1 is SGHAT and CDR2 FQNNGV. V trimming: 3 bases; J trimming: 6 bases; junction bases outside the gene matches: 7. The CDR3 covers 15 residues. CDR3 residues: CASSFRPGTGNEQFF. CDR3 coding DNA: TGTGCCAGCAGCTTCCGCCCCGGGACAGGCAATGAGCAGTTCTTC.

The V call is TRBV9, the J call TRBJ1-1, with D tentatively TRBD1 (5 bases). This CDR3 contains 14 residues. V was pared by 1 base and J by 3 bases, with 10 bases between. The germline V gene encodes CDR1 SGDLS and CDR2 YYNGEE. This chain's CDR3 is CASSVTGGDTEAFF. The DNA for the CDR3 is TGTGCCAGCAGCGTAACAGGAGGGGACACTGAAGCTTTCTTT.

This rearrangement joins TRBV5-6 to TRBJ1-1; D is possibly TRBD1 (6 bases). The CDR3 length is 14 residues. In germline, CDR1 is SGHDT, CDR2 YYEEEE. V lost 6 bases, J lost 1 base, and 13 bases lay in between. CDR3 region: CASTPGTTNTEAFF. CDR3 nucleotide sequence: TGTGCCAGCACACCCGGGACAACGAACACTGAAGCTTTCTTT.

The CDR3 loop reads CASSDHYRAGGTNTEAFF. CDR3 DNA: TGTGCCAGCAGTGACCATTATCGGGCAGGGGGAACGAACACTGAAGCTTTCTTT. The chain links TRBV2 to TRBJ1-1; 7 bases fit TRBD1. Germline values: CDR1 SNHLY, CDR2 FYNNEI. There are 18 residues in the CDR3. V trimming: 3 bases; J trimming: 1 base; junction bases outside the gene matches: 14.

This chain links TRBV19 with TRBJ2-1, with a possible D match to TRBD1 (5 bases). This CDR3 is 13 amino acids long. CDR1 and CDR2 (germline): LNHDA, SQIVND (reference sequence). V lost 1 base and J lost 10, with 11 bases in between. DNA for the CDR3: TGTGCCAGTAGTATAGTGGCAGGGCCCGAGCAGTTCTTC. This sequence encodes CASSIVAGPEQFF.

The V call is TRBV15, the J call TRBJ2-7; TRBD2 matches at 7 bases. There are 15 residues in the CDR3. The ends lost 1 base at V and 1 base at J; junction bases unmatched: 4. The germline V gene encodes CDR1 LNHNV and CDR2 YYDKDF (reference sequence). The CDR3 is CATSRVGGTSYEQYF. The CDR3 region has the DNA TGTGCCACCAGCAGAGTGGGAGGGACTTCCTACGAGCAGTACTTC.

V usage is TRBV10-3 and J usage is TRBJ2-5, with TRBD2 matching over 7 bases. With V trimmed by 4 bases and J by 5 bases, 4 bases remained unmatched. This CDR3 comprises 13 residues. Germline V CDR1 and CDR2: ENHRY, SYGVKD. The CDR3 DNA sequence: TGTGCCATCAGTGGGGGGGGGTCGGAGACCCAGTACTTC. Translating gives CAISGGGSETQYF.

The gene calls are TRBV4-2 and TRBJ1-1, with 7 positions matching TRBD1. Germline CDR1 LGHNA, CDR2 YNFKEQ. Unmatched junction bases numbered 8, after V lost 4 bases and J lost 3 bases. This CDR3 is 15 amino acids long. For the CDR3, the DNA is TGTGCCAGCAGCCTGCCGACAGGGAAGGACACTGAAGCTTTCTTT. The encoded protein is CASSLPTGKDTEAFF.

The chain couples TRBV9 to TRBJ1-6, with TRBD1 matching 7 bases. The length of the CDR3 is 13 residues. V gave up 5 bases and J gave up 9 bases; unmatched junction bases: 5. CDR1 is SGDLS, CDR2 YYNGEE, per germline. The CDR3 reads CASSRQGGSPLHF. The CDR3 DNA sequence: TGTGCCAGCAGTCGACAGGGTGGTTCACCCCTCCACTTT.

The chain carries TRBV19 and TRBJ1-1, with 12 positions matching TRBD1. From germline, CDR1 is LNHDA and CDR2 SQIVND (reference sequence). The CDR3 has 15 residues. Losses at the gene ends were 3 bases for V and 6 bases for J; bases not matched to a gene: 5. The CDR3 protein is CASSIPGQGAPEAFF. For the CDR3, the DNA is TGTGCCAGTAGTATCCCGGGACAGGGGGCACCTGAAGCTTTCTTT.

The rearrangement links TRBV9 to TRBJ2-2; the D gene is possibly TRBD2 (6 bases). This CDR3 has 16 amino acids. V lost 0 bases and J 6 bases, leaving 15 bases between the germline ends. CDR1 and CDR2 from the germline V gene are SGDLS and YYNGEE. The CDR3 region is CASSVVDGRFAGELFF. Here the CDR3 DNA reads TGTGCCAGCAGCGTAGTCGACGGGAGATTCGCCGGGGAGCTGTTTTTT. Full variable domain (outside the CDR3, taken from reference TRBV9 and TRBJ2-2): DSGVTQTPKHLITATGQRVTLRCSPRSGDLSVYWYQQSLDQGLQFLIQYYNGEERAKGNILERFSAQQFPDLHSELNLSSLELGDSALYFCASSVVDGRFAGELFFGEGSRLTVL.

The genes are TRBV7-2 and TRBJ2-3; D possibly corresponds to TRBD1 (5 bases). Trimming shortened V by 5 bases and J by 2 bases, and 14 bases separated the two germline ends. CDR1 and CDR2 from the germline V gene are SGHTA and FQGNSA. The CDR3 has 15 amino acids. CDR3: CASSPVGPNTDTQYF. CDR3 nucleotides: TGTGCCAGCAGCCCGGTGGGGCCGAACACAGATACGCAGTATTTT.

The rearrangement joins TRBV4-2 to TRBJ2-5; the match to TRBD2 covers 9 bases. Per the germline V gene, CDR1 is LGHNA and CDR2 is YNFKEQ. This CDR3 has 19 amino acids. V trimming: 0 bases; J trimming: 2 bases; junction bases outside the gene matches: 13. This CDR3 is CASSQDLLLGGGGQETQYF. CDR3 in DNA: TGTGCCAGCAGCCAAGATCTTTTGCTGGGCGGGGGGGGTCAAGAGACCCAGTACTTC.

The V call is TRBV5-1, the J call TRBJ1-1; D remains ambiguous. The ends were cut back, 4 bases at V and 0 bases at J, with 16 bases in the middle. CDR1 is SGHRS and CDR2 is YFSETQ in the germline V gene. The CDR3 spans 16 residues. Written as DNA, the CDR3 is TGCGCCAGCAGCCCTGGTTCCGTAACAATGAACACTGAAGCTTTCTTT. Protein product: CASSPGSVTMNTEAFF.

This sequence joins TRBV6-2 or TRBV6-3 and TRBJ2-1, with 7 bases identical to TRBD2. Per germline, CDR1 MNHEY and CDR2 SVGEGT. Unmatched junction bases numbered 8, after V lost 2 bases and J lost 1 base. CDR3 size: 17 residues. In DNA, the CDR3 is TGTGCCAGCAGTTACGCGATCAGCGGGGTATCCTACAATGAGCAGTTCTTC. Translation gives CASSYAISGVSYNEQFF.

The chain couples TRBV6-5 to TRBJ2-1, with 9 bases identical to TRBD1. Germline V gene data show CDR1 as MNHEY and CDR2 as SVGAGI. The CDR3 covers 15 residues. After removal of 7 bases from V and 4 bases from J, the junction contained 8 bases not matched to a gene. Here the CDR3 reads CASTTGTGSYNEQFF. CDR3 sequence (DNA): TGTGCCAGCACTACCGGGACAGGGTCTTACAATGAGCAGTTCTTC.

V and J are TRBV7-3 and TRBJ1-4; 9 bases line up with TRBD1. The germline CDR1 and CDR2 sequences are SGHTA and FQGTGA. The ends lost 5 bases at V and 4 bases at J; junction bases unmatched: 2. This CDR3 comprises 14 residues. The CDR3 protein is CASSQTGGNEKLFF. The CDR3 region has the DNA TGTGCCAGCAGCCAGACAGGGGGTAATGAAAAACTGTTTTTT.

The rearrangement uses TRBV12-3 or TRBV12-4 and TRBJ1-2; TRBD1 aligns across 9 bases. There are 12 residues in the CDR3. V dropped 7 bases and J dropped 8; count of bases not matched to a gene: 5. The CDR3 bases are TGTGCCAGCACACAGGGGGCGCGCGGCTACACCTTC. Translation gives CASTQGARGYTF.

The V and J genes are TRBV4-1 and TRBJ1-4; 11 nucleotides align to TRBD1. This CDR3 is built from 17 residues. With 0 bases clipped from V and 8 bases from J, the junction kept 8 bases outside the gene matches. Per germline, CDR1 MGHRA and CDR2 YSYEKL. This CDR3 is CASSQDHGTGGREKLFF. Written as DNA, the CDR3 is TGCGCCAGCAGCCAAGACCATGGGACAGGGGGACGAGAAAAACTGTTTTTT.

Written as DNA, the CDR3 is TGTGCCAGCAGCCCCTTACGAACACCGAACACTGAAGCTTTCTTT. This gives the protein CASSPLRTPNTEAFF. The chain joins TRBV11-2 to TRBJ1-1; the D is unclear. V was clipped by 5 bases and J by 1 base, with 14 bases between them. Germline-derived CDR1 and CDR2 are SGHAT and FQNNGV. The CDR3 spans 15 residues.

This chain joins TRBV7-3 and TRBJ1-2; D may be TRBD1 (5 bases). The CDR3 consists of 13 residues. The germline CDR1 and CDR2 sequences are SGHTA and FQGTGA. Trimming took 2 bases from V and 7 from J, leaving 11 bases between them. DNA for the CDR3: TGTGCCAGCAGCTTAGGGCAGGGTAGTGGCTACACCTTC. Translating it yields CASSLGQGSGYTF.

The rearrangement joins TRBV13 to TRBJ2-1, with TRBD2 matching 8 bases. V was clipped by 5 bases and J by 1 base; unmatched bases: 13. The CDR3 is 18 residues long. The germline V gene encodes CDR1 PRHDT and CDR2 FYEKMQ (reference sequence). CDR3: CASSRRRREDRSYNEQFF. As DNA, the CDR3 is TGTGCCAGCAGCAGGAGAAGGCGGGAGGATAGGTCCTACAATGAGCAGTTCTTC. The complete variable domain, with remaining parts taken from reference TRBV13 and TRBJ2-1, reads AAGVIQSPRHLIKEKRETATLKCYPIPRHDTVYWYQQGPGQDPQFLISFYEKMQSDKGSIPDRFSAQQFSDYHSELNMSSLELGDSALYFCASSRRRREDRSYNEQFFGPGTRLTVL.

The chain uses TRBV18 and TRBJ2-3; TRBD2 agrees at 7 bases. Trimming cost V 3 bases and J 3 bases; bases outside gene matches: 0. There are 13 residues in the CDR3. Germline V gives CDR1 KGHSH, CDR2 LQKENI. The CDR3 here is CASSPGGTDTQYF. In DNA, the CDR3 is TGTGCCAGCTCACCGGGGGGGACAGATACGCAGTATTTT.